The 25 T cell receptor beta chains below were found in one sample sequenced in a study of cytomegalovirus exposure and HLA in healthy donors. PCR used 60 Vbeta primers and 13 Jbeta primers. The assay was immunoSEQ multiplex PCR, and TCRdb's table has in-frame clones only and misses some. Of about 82,000 clones in the sample, 9.5% to 13% were seen once. The specimen sequenced was PBMCs. The receptors here all came from a man aged 60 to 75 in good health and CMV-seropositive.

The V gene is TRBV7-9, the J gene TRBJ1-1; D is unresolved. Per germline, CDR1 SEHNR and CDR2 FQNEAQ (reference sequence). The CDR3 sequence is 14 residues long. Between the trimmed V and J ends, which lost 1 base and 0 bases, there was a span of 6 bases. The CDR3 bases are TGTGCCAGCAGCTTAGAAGACTTGAACACTGAAGCTTTCTTT. This translates into CASSLEDLNTEAFF. Complete variable domain (other parts from reference TRBV7-9 and TRBJ1-1): DTGVSQNPRHKITKRGQNVTFRCDPISEHNRLYWYRQTLGQGPEFLTYFQNEAQLEKSRLLSDRFSAERPKGSFSTLEIQRTEQGDSAMYLCASSLEDLNTEAFFGQGTRLTVV.

The J gene is TRBJ2-2, the V gene TRBV7-2; perhaps TRBD2 as D (6 bases). In germline, CDR1 is SGHTA, CDR2 FQGNSA. V shed 3 bases and J shed 4 bases, with 12 bases lying between them. CDR3 size: 15 residues. The CDR3 DNA sequence: TGTGCCAGCAGCTTTAGACAGACTAGCACCGGGGAGCTGTTTTTT. This codes for CASSFRQTSTGELFF.

Here the CDR3 reads CASSVTGQETQYF. CDR3 coding DNA: TGTGCCAGCAGTGTAACAGGACAAGAGACCCAGTACTTC. This sequence joins TRBV6-1 and TRBJ2-5, with D possibly TRBD1 on 5 matching bases. Per germline, CDR1 MNHNS and CDR2 SASEGT. This CDR3 comprises 13 residues. Trimming took off 4 bases at V and 2 bases at J, with 8 bases between the two ends.

This clone was observed a handful of times. This chain joins TRBV5-6 and TRBJ1-1; 8 bases match TRBD1. Trimming took 4 bases from V and 5 from J; bases not matched to a gene: 7. Germline lookup yields CDR1 SGHDT and CDR2 YYEEEE. CDR3 length equals 14 residues. The CDR3 DNA is TGTGCCAGCAGCCCGAGGACAGGGAGGACTGAAGCTTTCTTT. Its protein is CASSPRTGRTEAFF.

This clone came up a few times. This chain connects TRBV2 to TRBJ2-7; 7 nucleotides agree with TRBD1. CDR3 length: 17 amino acids. CDR1 is SNHLY and CDR2 is FYNNEI in the germline V gene. Losses at the gene ends were 2 bases for V and 3 bases for J; bases not matched to a gene: 13. CDR3 DNA sequence: TGTGCCAGCAGTGAATTTAGCACACACGGGACAGACTACGAGCAGTACGTC. Protein: CASSEFSTHGTDYEQYV.

The V call is TRBV28, the J call TRBJ1-1, with D possibly TRBD1 on 6 matching bases. V lost 8 bases and J 0 bases, leaving 16 bases between the germline ends. The CDR3 totals 15 residues. Looked up from germline, CDR1 is MDHEN and CDR2 is SYDVKM. Here the CDR3 DNA reads TGTGCCAGCTGTGGGACACCAATCCTGAACACTGAAGCTTTCTTT. Protein product: CASCGTPILNTEAFF.

This chain uses TRBV19 with TRBJ2-2, with a possible D match to TRBD1 (5 bases). This CDR3 has 16 residues. Germline-derived CDR1 and CDR2 are LNHDA and SQIVND (reference sequence). Trimming left V 8 bases short and J 0 bases short, with 16 bases between. CDR3 amino acids: CASYTSQVANTGELFF. The DNA of the CDR3 is TGTGCCAGTTATACCTCACAGGTCGCGAACACCGGGGAGCTGTTTTTT. Looking up the rest from reference TRBV19 and TRBJ2-2 gives the full variable domain: DGGITQSPKYLFRKEGQNVTLSCEQNLNHDAMYWYRQDPGQGLRLIYYSQIVNDFQKGDIAEGYSVSREKKESFPLTVTSAQKNPTAFYLCASYTSQVANTGELFFGEGSRLTVL.

This clone was observed a handful of times. This chain links TRBV29-1 with TRBJ2-5; tentatively, D is TRBD1 (5 bases). This CDR3 has 10 residues. Trimming stripped 7 bases from V and 4 bases from J, with 7 bases between. Germline V gives CDR1 SQVTM, CDR2 ANQGSEA. As DNA, the CDR3 is TGCAGCGGACAGATAGAGACCCAGTACTTC. Protein sequence: CSGQIETQYF.

This clone appeared a few times. This chain connects TRBV7-2 to TRBJ2-7; TRBD1 might be the D (6 bases). The CDR3 is 13 residues long. The germline V gene has CDR1 SGHTA and CDR2 FQGNSA. Deletions cut 8 bases from V and 7 bases from J, with 18 bases between. The CDR3 DNA reads TGTGCCAGCGGACCCTACAGGGCCTGGGAGCAGTACTTC. Its translation: CASGPYRAWEQYF. The full variable domain, completed using reference TRBV7-2 and TRBJ2-7, is GAGVSQSPSNKVTEKGKDVELRCDPISGHTALYWYRQSLGQGLEFLIYFQGNSAPDKSGLPSDRFSAERTGGSVSTLTIQRTQQEDSAVYLCASGPYRAWEQYFGPGTRLTVT.

A remark on this clone: In the same sample, other DNA sequences code for this CDR3. The V call is TRBV5-1, the J call TRBJ1-4; 7 bases are a match to TRBD1. This CDR3 spans 14 amino acids. CDR1 is SGHRS, CDR2 YFSETQ, per germline. V was clipped by 3 bases and J by 7 bases; unmatched bases: 6. CDR3 region: CASSSGGYGEKLFF. The DNA for the CDR3 is TGCGCCAGCAGCTCAGGGGGGTACGGTGAAAAACTGTTTTTT.

In its sample, this clone was seen a few times. CDR3 region: CASSFGTRGTGELFF. Here the CDR3 DNA reads TGTGCCAGCAGCTTCGGGACAAGGGGCACCGGGGAGCTGTTTTTT. The gene calls are TRBV11-3 and TRBJ2-2; possible D gene TRBD1, 6 bases. The V end was cut by 3 bases, the J end by 4 bases, with 12 bases between. Germline values: CDR1 SGHNT, CDR2 YENEEA. CDR3 length: 15 amino acids.

This clone was recorded a few times. This rearrangement joins TRBV11-2 to TRBJ2-3; 8 nucleotides align to TRBD2. There are 16 residues in the CDR3. Per the germline V gene, CDR1 is SGHAT and CDR2 is FQNNGV. V lost 5 bases to trimming and J lost 5 bases; unmatched junction nucleotides: 12. CDR3 in DNA: TGTGCCAGCAGCCGCCAACCGGGACTAGGGGGAGATACGCAGTATTTT. Its protein product is CASSRQPGLGGDTQYF.

The rearrangement links TRBV19 to TRBJ2-1, with 9 bases lining up with TRBD1. The germline gives CDR1 LNHDA, CDR2 SQIVND (reference sequence). CDR3 length: 16 residues. With 6 bases clipped from V and 7 bases from J, the junction kept 13 bases outside the gene matches. CDR3 residues: CASSPEWGQGRNEQFF. The DNA for the CDR3 is TGTGCCAGTAGCCCAGAATGGGGACAGGGTAGGAATGAGCAGTTCTTC.

The chain employs TRBV27 and TRBJ2-7; possibly TRBD2 for D (6 bases). The V gene lost 5 bases and the J gene lost 2 bases, with 19 bases spanning the gap. CDR1 is MNHEY and CDR2 is SMNVEV in the germline V gene (reference sequence). This CDR3 region has 16 residues. As DNA, the CDR3 is TGTGCCAGCAGTCCCCAATCCGGCGGGGCCACCTACGAGCAGTACTTC. This gives the protein CASSPQSGGATYEQYF.

Ten or more counts support this clone. The V call is TRBV30, the J call TRBJ2-7; D ambiguous. The CDR3 covers 15 residues. Per the germline V gene, CDR1 is GTSNPN and CDR2 is SVGIG (reference sequence). Between the trimmed V and J ends, which lost 3 bases and 0 bases, there was a span of 15 bases. The CDR3, as DNA: TGTGCCTGGAGCCCCCCGGTCTTGAGCTCCTACGAGCAGTACTTC. Residues: CAWSPPVLSSYEQYF.

This rearrangement joins TRBV7-2 to TRBJ2-3; 8 bases match TRBD2. J lost 4 bases, V lost 6 bases, and 9 bases had no gene match. Germline V CDR1 and CDR2: SGHTA, FQGNSA. CDR3 length equals 15 residues. The DNA of the CDR3 is TGTGCCAGCAGGTCCCGGGAGGGGACGGCAGATACGCAGTATTTT. It is translated as CASRSREGTADTQYF.

This clone was seen more than once but under ten times. CDR3 protein: CASSQAGSSYNEQFF. CDR3 sequence (DNA): TGTGCCAGCAGCCAAGCGGGGAGCTCCTACAATGAGCAGTTCTTC. The chain links TRBV14 to TRBJ2-1; perhaps TRBD2 as D (5 bases). Germline values: CDR1 SGHDN, CDR2 FVKESK. This CDR3 spans 15 amino acids. Trimming took off 1 base at V and 0 bases at J, with 7 bases between the two ends.

Here the CDR3 DNA reads TGTGCCTACCGACAGGGCCCCAGGTCGACCTCTGGGGCCAACGTCCTGACTTTC. Its protein is CAYRQGPRSTSGANVLTF. J is TRBJ2-6 and V is TRBV30, with TRBD1 matching 7 bases. Losses at the gene ends were 7 bases for V and 0 bases for J; bases not matched to a gene: 15. The CDR3 is 18 residues long. The germline V gene encodes CDR1 GTSNPN and CDR2 SVGIG (reference sequence).

This clone appeared a few times. V and J are TRBV14 and TRBJ2-5, with a tentative D call TRBD2 (5 bases). V was shortened by 4 bases and J by 2 bases, with 11 bases between the two germline ends. The germline CDR1 and CDR2 sequences are SGHDN and FVKESK. This CDR3 comprises 14 residues. As DNA, the CDR3 is TGTGCCAGCAGCCGAAATAGCGTACAAGAGACCCAGTACTTC. It encodes CASSRNSVQETQYF.

The table lists this clone with a few counts. The chain employs TRBV5-1 and TRBJ2-3, with 8 positions matching TRBD2. The CDR3 runs to 16 residues. Germline V CDR1 and CDR2: SGHRS, YFSETQ. V lost 0 bases and J lost 6; bases outside the gene matches: 9. CDR3 loop: CASSLDAGGREDTQYF. The CDR3 DNA follows: TGCGCCAGCAGCTTGGATGCGGGGGGCCGTGAGGATACGCAGTATTTT.

The chain has TRBV5-1 and TRBJ2-1, with TRBD2 identical over 13 bases. CDR1 is SGHRS and CDR2 is YFSETQ in the germline V gene. This CDR3 has 17 residues. J gave up 5 bases and V 4 bases, and 9 bases lay outside the gene matches. CDR3 sequence reads: CASSPGTSGVKDNEQFF. The CDR3 region has the DNA TGCGCCAGCAGCCCCGGGACTAGCGGGGTAAAGGACAATGAGCAGTTCTTC.

This chain links TRBV5-8 with TRBJ2-7; 10 bases map to TRBD1. Germline CDR1 is SGHTS and CDR2 is YDEGEE. J gave up 4 bases and V 0 bases, and 4 bases lay outside the gene matches. The CDR3 extends over 15 amino acids. Written as DNA, the CDR3 is TGTGCCAGCAGCTTGGCCGGGGACAGGGGATACGAGCAGTACGTC. Its protein is CASSLAGDRGYEQYV.

The chain joins TRBV5-1 to TRBJ2-1; 9 nucleotides agree with TRBD1. The CDR3 covers 13 residues. Trimming took 5 bases from V and 9 from J; bases not matched to a gene: 6. Germline assignment: CDR1 SGHRS and CDR2 YFSETQ. CDR3 residues: CASRGTGFFEQFF. CDR3 in DNA: TGCGCCAGCAGGGGGACAGGGTTTTTTGAGCAGTTCTTC. Drawing the rest from reference TRBV5-1 and TRBJ2-1, the complete variable domain is KAGVTQTPRYLIKTRGQQVTLSCSPISGHRSVSWYQQTPGQGLQFLFEYFSETQRNKGNFPGRFSGRQFSNSRSEMNVSTLELGDSALYLCASRGTGFFEQFFGPGTRLTVL.

The V and J genes are TRBV2 and TRBJ2-5; TRBD2 aligns across 8 bases. J was trimmed by 1 base and V by 4 bases; bases with no gene match: 5. This CDR3 region has 15 residues. Germline CDR1 is SNHLY and CDR2 is FYNNEI. This CDR3 is CASSGGGSLQETQYF. For the CDR3, the DNA is TGTGCCAGCAGTGGCGGGGGGAGCCTCCAAGAGACCCAGTACTTC.

V is TRBV9 and J is TRBJ2-1, with D maybe TRBD1 (6 bases). CDR1 is SGDLS, CDR2 YYNGEE, per germline. The CDR3 has 9 amino acids. Deletions cut 4 bases from V and 16 bases from J, with 9 bases between. The CDR3 loop reads CASSQGLFF. The CDR3 nucleotides read TGTGCCAGCAGCCAGGGGCTATTCTTC.